Below are 21 T cell receptor beta chains sequenced from a single sample in a study of blood T cell repertoires in COVID-19. Repertoires were generated with immunoSEQ multiplex PCR, while TCRdb's copy carries only in-frame clones and drops some. The profile shows around 700,000 clones, more than 80% of them singletons. The source material was peripheral blood. Every receptor here comes from a woman younger than 35 with acute or convalescent COVID-19.

V usage is TRBV9 and J usage is TRBJ2-1, with 8 nucleotides matching TRBD1. This CDR3 is built from 16 residues. After removal of 0 bases from V and 4 bases from J, the junction contained 6 bases not matched to a gene. Germline assignment: CDR1 SGDLS and CDR2 YYNGEE. CDR3 sequence (DNA): TGTGCCAGCAGCGTAGCAAGGGACAGGATTTACAATGAGCAGTTCTTC. Encoded protein: CASSVARDRIYNEQFF.

V and J are TRBV6-5 and TRBJ1-1, with 7 bases matching TRBD1. In germline, CDR1 is MNHEY, CDR2 SVGAGI. This CDR3 has 13 amino acids. V shed 10 bases and J 6 bases; nucleotides not matched to a gene: 11. The CDR3 sequence: CATFTTGVPEAFF. As DNA, the CDR3 is TGTGCCACATTTACCACAGGGGTCCCTGAAGCTTTCTTT.

The genes are TRBV19 and TRBJ2-1, with D possibly matching TRBD1 (5 bases). V lost 3 bases, J lost 3 bases, and 9 bases lay in between. Germline assignment: CDR1 LNHDA and CDR2 SQIVND (reference sequence). The CDR3 has 14 amino acids. In nucleotides, the CDR3 is TGTGCCAGTAGTATTCAGGGTAGCTACAATGAGCAGTTCTTC. Amino acid sequence: CASSIQGSYNEQFF.

V and J are TRBV12-3 or TRBV12-4 and TRBJ2-7; maybe TRBD1 (5 bases). Trimming took 5 bases from V and 6 from J, leaving 5 bases between them. The CDR3 has 10 residues. The CDR3 loop reads CASSRGEQYF. In DNA form, the CDR3 reads TGTGCCAGCAGTAGGGGCGAGCAGTACTTC.

There are a few counts of this clone. J is TRBJ1-2 and V is TRBV19; the match to TRBD1 covers 7 bases. The CDR3 consists of 14 residues. The germline V gene encodes CDR1 LNHDA and CDR2 SQIVND (reference sequence). The V gene end was trimmed by 5 bases and the J gene end by 8 bases; junction bases not matched to a gene: 11. CDR3 in amino acids: CASSPYRDRDGYTF. The CDR3 nucleotides read TGTGCCAGTAGTCCGTATAGGGACAGAGACGGCTACACCTTC. The variable domain in full, with the rest retrieved from reference TRBV19 and TRBJ1-2, is DGGITQSPKYLFRKEGQNVTLSCEQNLNHDAMYWYRQDPGQGLRLIYYSQIVNDFQKGDIAEGYSVSREKKESFPLTVTSAQKNPTAFYLCASSPYRDRDGYTFGSGTRLTVV.

This chain links TRBV2 with TRBJ1-6; D call uncertain. There are 15 residues in the CDR3. The V end was cut by 7 bases, the J end by 7 bases, with 17 bases between. Germline assignment: CDR1 SNHLY and CDR2 FYNNEI. In DNA, the CDR3 is TGTGCCAGCACATTAGGGAGGGCCTTAAATTCACCCCTCCACTTT. Its translation is CASTLGRALNSPLHF.

The chain recombines TRBV19 with TRBJ2-3; 8 nucleotides agree with TRBD2. CDR1 LNHDA and CDR2 SQIVND come from the germline V gene (reference sequence). Trimming at V came to 4 bases and at J to 3 bases, leaving 6 bases not matched to a gene. This CDR3 region has 15 residues. Here the CDR3 reads CASSRSGGLTDTQYF. The CDR3 nucleotides read TGTGCCAGTAGTAGATCGGGGGGGCTGACAGATACGCAGTATTTT.

In regard to this clone: This same CDR3 is encoded by further DNA sequences in the sample. This chain links TRBV9 with TRBJ1-2, with a possible D match to TRBD1 (6 bases). CDR1 is SGDLS and CDR2 is YYNGEE in the germline V gene. V lost 0 bases, J lost 2 bases, and 11 bases lay in between. The CDR3 consists of 15 residues. CDR3 amino acids: CASSVGQGPNYGYTF. DNA for the CDR3: TGTGCCAGCAGCGTAGGGCAGGGGCCCAACTATGGCTACACCTTC.

The genes are TRBV5-5 and TRBJ1-2; 7 bases map to TRBD1. The CDR3 is 16 amino acids. Germline V gives CDR1 SGHKS, CDR2 YYEKEE (reference sequence). V was clipped by 4 bases and J by 2 bases; unmatched bases: 11. The chain's CDR3 is CASSVWWQGDNYGYTF. CDR3 in DNA: TGTGCCAGCAGCGTATGGTGGCAGGGGGACAACTATGGCTACACCTTC. Supplemented by reference TRBV5-5 and TRBJ1-2, the full variable domain reads DAGVTQSPTHLIKTRGQQVTLRCSPISGHKSVSWYQQVLGQGPQFIFQYYEKEERGRGNFPDRFSARQFPNYSSELNVNALLLGDSALYLCASSVWWQGDNYGYTFGSGTRLTVV.

The chain couples TRBV24-1 to TRBJ1-3; 10 positions agree with TRBD1. Germline V gives CDR1 KGHDR, CDR2 SFDVKD. This CDR3 region has 15 residues. Trimming at V came to 4 bases and at J to 4 bases, leaving 3 bases not matched to a gene. CDR3 DNA sequence: TGTGCCACCAGTGAGGGACAGGGGAGCGGAAACACCATATATTTT. Translating gives CATSEGQGSGNTIYF.

The chain has TRBV5-1 and TRBJ1-4, with TRBD1 matching over 7 bases. Germline V gene data show CDR1 as SGHRS and CDR2 as YFSETQ. The CDR3 has 16 amino acids. After removal of 4 bases from V and 1 base from J, the junction contained 7 bases not matched to a gene. The CDR3 is CASSPRTGGTNEKLFF. For the CDR3, the DNA is TGCGCCAGCAGCCCGAGGACAGGAGGAACTAATGAAAAACTGTTTTTT.

V is TRBV11-2 and J is TRBJ2-2; 13 bases are a match to TRBD2. Unmatched junction bases numbered 4, after V lost 5 bases and J lost 7 bases. CDR1 and CDR2 from the germline V gene are SGHAT and FQNNGV. The CDR3 consists of 15 residues. Here the CDR3 reads CASSLGLAGYGELFF. In nucleotides, the CDR3 is TGTGCCAGCAGCCTGGGACTAGCGGGGTACGGGGAGCTGTTTTTT.

V gene TRBV28 combines with J gene TRBJ1-1; 7 bases line up with TRBD1. The trim removed 10 bases at V and 3 bases at J, leaving 5 bases unmatched. Germline V CDR1 and CDR2: MDHEN, SYDVKM. This CDR3 has 12 residues. The CDR3 protein is CATTQGDTEAFF. In nucleotides, the CDR3 is TGTGCCACTACTCAGGGGGACACTGAAGCTTTCTTT.

V gene TRBV6-5 combines with J gene TRBJ1-6, with TRBD1 identical over 10 bases. The CDR3 sequence is 15 residues long. After removal of 8 bases from V and 7 bases from J, the junction contained 8 bases not matched to a gene. The germline V gene has CDR1 MNHEY and CDR2 SVGAGI. For the CDR3, the DNA is TGTGCCAGCGGGAGGGGGACAGGGGAAAATTCACCCCTCCACTTT. Protein: CASGRGTGENSPLHF.

V gene TRBV6-2 or TRBV6-3 combines with J gene TRBJ1-2, with a weak D call TRBD1 (6 bases). This CDR3 has 15 residues. Germline V gene lookup returns CDR1 MNHEY and CDR2 SVGEGT. Trimming removed 4 bases at V and 2 bases at J, with 14 bases between. The CDR3 loop reads CASSSLQGLNYGYTF. In nucleotides, the CDR3 is TGTGCCAGCAGTTCCCTACAGGGTTTAAACTATGGCTACACCTTC.

The chain carries TRBV7-6 and TRBJ1-6; a possible D gene is TRBD1 (5 bases). Germline V gives CDR1 SGHVS, CDR2 FNYEAQ. This CDR3 spans 17 amino acids. The V end was cut by 5 bases, the J end by 2 bases, with 16 bases between. CDR3 in amino acids: CASSPLGQGAYNSPLHF. The CDR3 DNA is TGTGCCAGCAGCCCCCTGGGGCAAGGGGCCTATAATTCACCCCTCCACTTT.

The chain is built from TRBV11-1 and TRBJ2-4; possibly TRBD1 for D (5 bases). The germline CDR1 and CDR2 sequences are SGHAT and FQDESV (reference sequence). Trimming removed 5 bases from V and 7 bases from J, with 18 bases in between. The CDR3 has 15 amino acids. The chain's CDR3 is CASSQTGSSTNIQYF. The CDR3 DNA is TGTGCCAGCAGCCAAACAGGTTCGAGTACGAACATTCAGTACTTC.

The chain has TRBV23-1 and TRBJ2-6; D is uncertain. TRBV23-1 is labeled an ORF, and its function is uncertain. This CDR3 has 12 amino acids. The V end lost 8 bases, the J end lost 2 bases, and 4 bases lay between the germline ends. CDR3 in DNA: TGCGCCAGCCGAGCTGGGGCCAACGTCCTGACTTTC. Translation: CASRAGANVLTF.

This chain joins TRBV11-2 and TRBJ1-2, with 8 bases that match TRBD1. The CDR3 length is 14 residues. V shed 5 bases and J 8 bases; nucleotides not matched to a gene: 10. The germline CDR1 and CDR2 sequences are SGHAT and FQNNGV. In nucleotides, the CDR3 is TGTGCCAGCAGCATATCGACAGGGGTGGAGGGCTACACCTTC. This codes for CASSISTGVEGYTF.

The chain is built from TRBV5-1 and TRBJ2-7, with D possibly TRBD1 on 6 matching bases. Trimming took off 4 bases at V and 4 bases at J, with 15 bases between the two ends. Germline-derived CDR1 and CDR2 are SGHRS and YFSETQ. This CDR3 has 14 amino acids. The CDR3 here is CASSLTQGSYEQYF. As DNA, the CDR3 is TGCGCCAGCAGCCTCACACAGGGTAGTTACGAGCAGTACTTC. Together with reference TRBV5-1 and TRBJ2-7, the CDR3 gives the full variable domain: KAGVTQTPRYLIKTRGQQVTLSCSPISGHRSVSWYQQTPGQGLQFLFEYFSETQRNKGNFPGRFSGRQFSNSRSEMNVSTLELGDSALYLCASSLTQGSYEQYFGPGTRLTVT.

This clone was recorded a few times. The chain carries TRBV19 and TRBJ1-1; the D gene is possibly TRBD1 (5 bases). V gave up 1 base and J gave up 1 base, with 7 bases separating them. The CDR3 sequence is 14 residues long. Germline lookup yields CDR1 LNHDA and CDR2 SQIVND (reference sequence). The CDR3: CASSIVTGNTEAFF. The CDR3 DNA reads as TGTGCCAGTAGTATAGTTACAGGGAACACTGAAGCTTTCTTT.